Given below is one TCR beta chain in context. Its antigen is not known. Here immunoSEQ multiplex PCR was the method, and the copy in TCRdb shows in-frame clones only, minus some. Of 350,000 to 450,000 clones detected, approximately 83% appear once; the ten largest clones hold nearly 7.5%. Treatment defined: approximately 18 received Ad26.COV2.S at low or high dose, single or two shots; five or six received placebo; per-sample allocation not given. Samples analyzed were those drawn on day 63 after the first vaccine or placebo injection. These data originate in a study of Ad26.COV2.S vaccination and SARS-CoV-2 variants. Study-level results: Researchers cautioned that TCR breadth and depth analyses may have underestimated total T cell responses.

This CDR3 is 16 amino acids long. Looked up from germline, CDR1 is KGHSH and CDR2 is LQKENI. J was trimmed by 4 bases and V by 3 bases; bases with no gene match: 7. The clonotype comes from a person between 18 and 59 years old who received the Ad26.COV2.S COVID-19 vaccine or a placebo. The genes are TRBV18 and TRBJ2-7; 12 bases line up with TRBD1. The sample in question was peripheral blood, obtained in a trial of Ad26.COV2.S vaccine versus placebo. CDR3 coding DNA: TGTGCCAGCTCACCCCCTAGGGGACAGGGGGCTTACGAGCAGTACTTC. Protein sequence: CASSPPRGQGAYEQYF.